These T cell receptor beta chains were read from a single sample in a study of T-cell reconstitution after alpha-beta-depleted transplantation in children. TCRdb reprocessed the PCR reads with MiXCR, giving one entry per CDR3 protein. The repertoire holds around 600,000 distinct CDR3 sequences, with more than 20% as singletons. Sequencing used PBMCs, mostly from graft donor cells, obtained 360 days after TCRalphabeta/CD19-depleted stem cell transplant. These receptors were taken from a boy under two years old who had a stem cell transplant for acute myeloid leukemia, so the T cells may come from the graft donor. Both conserved end residues are part of each CDR3. The order of the fields is V gene, J gene, clone size, D gene, CDR3 protein, CDR3 DNA. A D gene is named only where the DNA matches it firmly. Clone size is not always given. Where it is, it says once, few, many or a class for expanded clones.

V gene: TRBV5-4
J gene: TRBJ2-2
clone size: many
D gene: .
CDR3 protein: CASSLGRSNTGELFF
CDR3 DNA: TGTGCCAGCAGCTTGGGAAGGTCGAACACCGGGGAGCTGTTTTTT

V gene: TRBV6-5
J gene: TRBJ1-4
clone size: .
D gene: .
CDR3 protein: CASSYSYGIVLEKLFF
CDR3 DNA: TGTGCCAGCAGTTACTCGTATGGGATAGTATTGGAAAAACTGTTTTTT

V gene: TRBV20-1
J gene: TRBJ2-4
clone size: many
D gene: .
CDR3 protein: CSARSPRGLHIQYF
CDR3 DNA: TGCAGTGCTAGGTCCCCCCGTGGGTTACACATTCAGTACTTC

V gene: TRBV20-1
J gene: TRBJ2-5
clone size: few
D gene: .
CDR3 protein: CSAGTLRGETQYF
CDR3 DNA: TGCAGTGCTGGGACCCTACGTGGGGAGACCCAGTACTTC

V gene: TRBV29-1
J gene: TRBJ2-3
clone size: many
D gene: .
CDR3 protein: CSAQKGGTDTQYF
CDR3 DNA: TGCAGCGCACAAAAAGGAGGCACAGATACGCAGTATTTT

V gene: TRBV7-2
J gene: TRBJ2-7
clone size: .
D gene: TRBD2
CDR3 protein: CASSLEGASGGYEQYF
CDR3 DNA: TGTGCCAGCAGCTTAGAAGGGGCTAGCGGGGGTTACGAGCAGTACTTC

V gene: TRBV2
J gene: TRBJ2-1
clone size: .
D gene: .
CDR3 protein: CASSEFPTQSSYNEQFF
CDR3 DNA: TGTGCCAGCAGTGAATTCCCGACCCAAAGCTCCTACAATGAGCAGTTCTTC

V gene: TRBV7-9
J gene: TRBJ1-1
clone size: many
D gene: .
CDR3 protein: CASSLVLAGTEAFF
CDR3 DNA: TGTGCCAGCAGCTTGGTACTGGCGGGGACTGAAGCTTTCTTT

V gene: TRBV12-3/TRBV12-4
J gene: TRBJ1-1
clone size: .
D gene: .
CDR3 protein: CASSLKGNAEAFF
CDR3 DNA: TGTGCCAGCAGTTTAAAGGGGAACGCTGAAGCTTTCTTT

V gene: TRBV7-9
J gene: TRBJ2-3
clone size: .
D gene: TRBD2
CDR3 protein: CASSSRLASRSDTQYF
CDR3 DNA: TGTGCCAGCAGCTCTCGACTAGCGTCCCGATCAGATACGCAGTATTTT

V gene: TRBV29-1
J gene: TRBJ2-3
clone size: many
D gene: TRBD2
CDR3 protein: CSVHLEAGALPSTDTQYF
CDR3 DNA: TGCAGCGTTCACCTTGAAGCGGGGGCCCTACCAAGCACAGATACGCAGTATTTT

V gene: TRBV29-1
J gene: TRBJ1-1
clone size: few
D gene: TRBD1
CDR3 protein: CSVSQGVNTEAFF
CDR3 DNA: TGCAGCGTTTCACAGGGGGTGAACACTGAAGCTTTCTTT

V gene: TRBV12-3/TRBV12-4
J gene: TRBJ2-1
clone size: many
D gene: .
CDR3 protein: CASSPPRDLNEQFF
CDR3 DNA: TGTGCCAGCAGTCCCCCGAGGGACCTCAATGAGCAGTTCTTC

V gene: TRBV5-1
J gene: TRBJ1-2
clone size: .
D gene: .
CDR3 protein: CASTQDRTRGYTF
CDR3 DNA: TGCGCCAGCACCCAAGACAGGACGCGTGGCTACACCTTC

V gene: TRBV6-2/TRBV6-3
J gene: TRBJ2-1
clone size: .
D gene: .
CDR3 protein: CASSYGGGRSYNEQFF
CDR3 DNA: TGTGCCAGCAGTTACGGGGGGGGCCGCTCCTACAATGAGCAGTTCTTC

V gene: TRBV4-1
J gene: TRBJ1-1
clone size: .
D gene: .
CDR3 protein: CASSQGGRRAFF
CDR3 DNA: TGCGCCAGCAGCCAAGGAGGGCGGAGAGCTTTCTTT

V gene: TRBV2
J gene: TRBJ2-1
clone size: many
D gene: .
CDR3 protein: CASSEGVYNEQFF
CDR3 DNA: TGTGCCAGCAGCGAGGGGGTCTACAATGAGCAGTTCTTC

V gene: TRBV20-1
J gene: TRBJ2-5
clone size: .
D gene: TRBD2
CDR3 protein: CCAGKGLAGTQETQYF
CDR3 DNA: TGCTGTGCTGGCAAGGGACTAGCGGGGACCCAAGAGACCCAGTACTTC

V gene: TRBV25-1
J gene: TRBJ1-3
clone size: many
D gene: .
CDR3 protein: CASSEYNSGNTIYF
CDR3 DNA: TGTGCCAGCAGTGAATATAACTCTGGAAACACCATATATTTT

V gene: TRBV20-1
J gene: TRBJ1-2
clone size: .
D gene: .
CDR3 protein: CSASGRGYTF
CDR3 DNA: TGCAGTGCGTCTGGACGGGGCTACACCTTC

V gene: TRBV28
J gene: TRBJ2-1
clone size: .
D gene: TRBD1
CDR3 protein: CASSVTGRFYNEQFF
CDR3 DNA: TGTGCCAGCAGCGTGACAGGGCGGTTCTACAATGAGCAGTTCTTC

V gene: TRBV20-1
J gene: TRBJ2-2
clone size: many
D gene: TRBD2
CDR3 protein: CSARVSGGGTGELFF
CDR3 DNA: TGCAGTGCTAGAGTATCGGGGGGGGGCACCGGGGAGCTGTTTTTT

V gene: TRBV20-1
J gene: TRBJ1-2
clone size: many
D gene: .
CDR3 protein: CSARAPPNYGYTF
CDR3 DNA: TGCAGTGCTAGAGCTCCACCTAACTATGGCTACACCTTC

V gene: TRBV29-1
J gene: TRBJ2-3
clone size: .
D gene: TRBD2
CDR3 protein: CSVRRGLAGGTDTQYF
CDR3 DNA: TGCAGCGTCCGGAGGGGATTAGCGGGGGGGACCGATACGCAGTATTTT

V gene: TRBV7-9
J gene: TRBJ2-7
clone size: .
D gene: TRBD2
CDR3 protein: CASSPTSGVGSYEQYF
CDR3 DNA: TGTGCCAGCAGCCCGACTAGCGGGGTTGGGTCCTACGAGCAGTACTTC

V gene: TRBV6-5
J gene: TRBJ1-5
clone size: many
D gene: .
CDR3 protein: CASRAGSANQPQHF
CDR3 DNA: TGTGCCAGCAGGGCCGGGTCCGCGAATCAGCCCCAGCATTTT

V gene: TRBV12-5
J gene: TRBJ2-3
clone size: few
D gene: .
CDR3 protein: CASAGLPGTDTQYF
CDR3 DNA: TGTGCTAGTGCGGGGCTACCGGGCACAGATACGCAGTATTTT

V gene: TRBV28
J gene: TRBJ2-6
clone size: .
D gene: TRBD2
CDR3 protein: CASSSSGPANVLTF
CDR3 DNA: TGTGCCAGCAGTTCTAGCGGCCCGGCCAACGTCCTGACTTTC

V gene: TRBV21-1
J gene: TRBJ2-7
clone size: .
D gene: .
CDR3 protein: CASRRGSCYEQYF
CDR3 DNA: TGTGCCAGCAGGAGAGGGAGCTGCTACGAGCAGTACTTC